The 23 T cell receptor beta chains in this list originate from one sample, sequenced in a study of blood T cell repertoires in COVID-19. Here immunoSEQ multiplex PCR was the method, and the copy in TCRdb shows in-frame clones only, minus some. The data contain approximately 300,000 clones, 85% to 90% of them singletons. Sequencing was done on a sample of PBMCs or T cells enriched from blood (not recorded which). These receptors originate from a woman between 18 and 29 years old with acute COVID-19.

Comments on this clone: Mismatch with germline at one junction end may stem from a read error. The chain uses TRBV20-1 and TRBJ2-1; 7 bases are shared with TRBD1. CDR1 and CDR2 from the germline V gene are DFQATT and SNEGSKA (reference sequence). This CDR3 contains 12 residues. This CDR3 is CSASRQGNSPLF. In DNA form, the CDR3 reads TGCAGTGCTAGTAGACAGGGAAATTCCCCCCTCTTC.

The chain employs TRBV9 and TRBJ1-1, with TRBD1 as a possible D gene (6 bases). Looked up from germline, CDR1 is SGDLS and CDR2 is YYNGEE. The V and J ends lost 3 bases and 4 bases respectively, with 13 bases between them. The CDR3 loop spans 14 amino acids. CDR3 bases: TGTGCCAGCAGCGCCAGGGGTGAGAGCACTGAAGCTTTCTTT. It encodes CASSARGESTEAFF.

The chain links TRBV10-2 to TRBJ2-3; 11 bases are a match to TRBD2. Germline V gives CDR1 WSHSY, CDR2 SAAADI. J lost 2 bases, V lost 6 bases, and 4 bases had no gene match. There are 15 residues in the CDR3. CDR3 coding DNA: TGCGCCAGCAGGGGGACTAGCGGATCCACAGATACGCAGTATTTT. Amino acids: CASRGTSGSTDTQYF.

This chain uses TRBV28 with TRBJ1-2; 7 bases line up with TRBD1. This CDR3 is built from 16 residues. The J segment lost 4 bases and the V segment lost 4 bases, leaving 12 bases of the junction unmatched. Germline loops: CDR1 MDHEN, CDR2 SYDVKM. CDR3 sequence: CASSSPATGTLYGYTF. The CDR3 DNA reads as TGTGCCAGCAGTTCCCCCGCGACAGGGACCCTCTATGGCTACACCTTC.

A few counts support this clone. V and J are TRBV3-1 (or the pseudogene TRBV3-2) and TRBJ2-2; possible D gene TRBD2, 6 bases. The CDR3 extends over 18 amino acids. The V end was cut by 1 base, the J end by 0 bases, with 15 bases between. The V gene's germline CDR1 is LGHDT and CDR2 YNNKEL (reference sequence). In DNA form, the CDR3 reads TGTGCCAGCAGCCAAGTGACCCAGCGGGTCTCGAACACCGGGGAGCTGTTTTTT. Translation gives CASSQVTQRVSNTGELFF.

V and J are TRBV5-1 and TRBJ1-2; D perhaps matches TRBD1 (6 bases). V was trimmed by 4 bases and J by 0 bases, leaving 13 bases between them. This CDR3 has 15 amino acids. Germline CDR1 and CDR2: SGHRS and YFSETQ. The chain's CDR3 is CASSPRQDSNYGYTF. CDR3 nucleotide sequence: TGCGCCAGCAGCCCCAGACAGGATTCTAACTATGGCTACACCTTC.

The chain uses TRBV28 and TRBJ1-2, with D maybe TRBD1 (6 bases). CDR1 and CDR2 from the germline V gene are MDHEN and SYDVKM. Trimming pared 7 bases from V and 8 bases from J, leaving 14 bases between. This CDR3 region has 12 residues. The CDR3 loop reads CASTNQGRGYTF. DNA of the CDR3: TGTGCCAGCACCAATCAGGGGCGCGGCTACACCTTC.

The V call is TRBV10-1, the J call TRBJ2-2, with a tentative D call TRBD2 (5 bases). With 6 bases removed from V and 5 bases from J, the gap between germline ends came to 16 bases. Germline V gene lookup returns CDR1 WNHNN and CDR2 SYGVQD (reference sequence). The CDR3 runs 15 residues. CDR3 sequence: CASSLSGAGTGELFF. DNA of the CDR3: TGCGCCAGCAGCCTCAGCGGAGCTGGGACCGGGGAGCTGTTTTTT.

The chain recombines TRBV28 with TRBJ2-7; 9 bases fit TRBD1. Germline V gene data show CDR1 as MDHEN and CDR2 as SYDVKM. The CDR3 is 15 residues long. J lost 3 bases, V lost 5 bases, and 8 bases had no gene match. CDR3 in amino acids: CASSNPGTGYYEQYF. CDR3 in DNA: TGTGCCAGCAGTAACCCGGGGACAGGGTACTACGAGCAGTACTTC.

The chain joins TRBV4-1 to TRBJ2-2; tentatively, D is TRBD1 (6 bases). Trimming took 1 base from V and 5 from J, leaving 17 bases between them. This CDR3 contains 17 residues. Germline values: CDR1 MGHRA, CDR2 YSYEKL. The CDR3 region has the DNA TGCGCCAGCAGCCAAGCTCCAGGACGGGACAAAACCGGGGAGCTGTTTTTT. It yields the protein CASSQAPGRDKTGELFF.

This clone was observed a handful of times. The chain recombines TRBV7-3 with TRBJ2-5; 9 positions agree with TRBD1. V was pared by 3 bases and J by 5 bases, with 1 base of the junction left unmatched. The CDR3 is made up of 13 amino acids. Per the germline V gene, CDR1 is SGHTA and CDR2 is FQGTGA. The CDR3 DNA sequence: TGTGCCAGCAGCTTTACAGGGGGCGAGACCCAGTACTTC. Translated: CASSFTGGETQYF.

This clone appeared once. The chain has TRBV28 and TRBJ1-2; TRBD1 might be the D (5 bases). This CDR3 region has 14 residues. V lost 8 bases to trimming and J lost 1 base, with 14 bases between them. The germline V gene has CDR1 MDHEN and CDR2 SYDVKM. CDR3 sequence reads: CASGGSGSNYGYTF. Here the CDR3 DNA reads TGTGCCAGCGGGGGGTCAGGGAGTAACTATGGCTACACCTTC.

The rearrangement joins TRBV24-1 to TRBJ2-1, with D tentatively TRBD2 (6 bases). Germline CDR1 reads KGHDR; CDR2 reads SFDVKD. The CDR3 sequence is 15 residues long. Trimming pared 4 bases from V and 6 bases from J, leaving 15 bases between. CDR3 in amino acids: CATSDTGGTGNEQFF. CDR3 DNA: TGTGCCACCAGTGACACAGGAGGGACTGGCAATGAGCAGTTCTTC.

The CDR3 sequence: CASQIGAYNEKLFF. The CDR3 DNA sequence: TGTGCCAGTCAAATAGGGGCCTATAATGAAAAACTGTTTTTT. The chain recombines TRBV19 with TRBJ1-4, with a tentative D call TRBD1 (5 bases). The CDR3 is 14 residues long. V lost 8 bases, J lost 4 bases, and 14 bases lay in between. Germline CDR1 and CDR2: LNHDA and SQIVND (reference sequence).

A note on this clone: Within the sample, other DNA sequences also encode this same CDR3. The rearrangement uses TRBV18 and TRBJ2-1; TRBD2 matches 12 bases. CDR3 length: 14 amino acids. Trimming removed 3 bases from V and 8 bases from J; junction bases left unmatched: 2. Per germline, CDR1 KGHSH and CDR2 LQKENI. Here the CDR3 reads CASSPGLAGYEQFF. The CDR3 bases are TGTGCCAGCTCACCGGGACTAGCGGGCTATGAGCAGTTCTTC. Full variable domain (rest looked up from reference TRBV18 and TRBJ2-1): NAGVMQNPRHLVRRRGQEARLRCSPMKGHSHVYWYRQLPEEGLKFMVYLQKENIIDESGMPKERFSAEFPKEGPSILRIQQVVRGDSAAYFCASSPGLAGYEQFFGPGTRLTVL.

This clone has only one observation. The J gene is TRBJ2-2, the V gene TRBV14; D is undetermined. This CDR3 has 19 amino acids. Trimming took 1 base from V and 4 from J, leaving 22 bases between them. In germline, CDR1 is SGHDN, CDR2 FVKESK. The CDR3 bases are TGTGCCAGCAGCCAAGGGAAAGAAGGCGAGATCCGAGGCACCGGGGAGCTGTTTTTT. Residues: CASSQGKEGEIRGTGELFF.

The rearrangement joins TRBV28 to TRBJ1-1; D is undetermined. V lost 2 bases, J lost 6 bases, and 7 bases lay in between. The CDR3 is 12 amino acids. Germline V gives CDR1 MDHEN, CDR2 SYDVKM. CDR3 DNA sequence: TGTGCCAGCAGTTTAGCGGTGGCTGAAGCTTTCTTT. This codes for CASSLAVAEAFF.

The chain recombines TRBV23-1 with TRBJ1-5; D remains ambiguous. TRBV23-1 is designated an ORF whose function remains uncertain. There are 16 residues in the CDR3. V lost 5 bases and J lost 1, with 15 bases in between. CDR3 residues: CASSNAWQASNQPQHF. The CDR3 region has the DNA TGCGCCAGCAGTAACGCCTGGCAGGCCAGCAATCAGCCCCAGCATTTT.

V is TRBV7-8 and J is TRBJ1-1; 7 nucleotides match TRBD1. The V and J ends lost 5 bases and 13 bases, in that order; junction bases with no gene match: 10. The CDR3 runs 12 residues. Looked up from germline, CDR1 is SGHVS and CDR2 is FQNEAQ. This chain's CDR3 is CASSQGQALHFF. The CDR3 DNA is TGTGCCAGCAGCCAAGGACAGGCCTTGCATTTCTTT.

The V gene is TRBV5-5, the J gene TRBJ2-1; 9 positions agree with TRBD1. The ends lost 2 bases at V and 8 bases at J; junction bases unmatched: 8. The length of the CDR3 is 15 residues. CDR1 and CDR2 from the germline V gene are SGHKS and YYEKEE (reference sequence). CDR3 amino acids: CASSFGTGSVDEQFF. DNA of the CDR3: TGTGCCAGCAGCTTTGGGACAGGGTCGGTGGATGAGCAGTTCTTC.

This chain uses TRBV6-5 with TRBJ2-7; 9 nucleotides line up with TRBD2. Germline V gene sequence: CDR1 MNHEY, CDR2 SVGAGI. CDR3 length: 14 amino acids. The V and J ends lost 5 bases and 2 bases, in that order; junction bases with no gene match: 4. Here the CDR3 reads CASSRTSVPYEQYF. DNA of the CDR3: TGTGCCAGCAGTCGGACTAGCGTACCCTACGAGCAGTACTTC.

V usage is TRBV6-5 and J usage is TRBJ1-1; no reliable D call. CDR3 length: 14 amino acids. Germline-derived CDR1 and CDR2 are MNHEY and SVGAGI. The V end was cut by 7 bases, the J end by 1 base, with 13 bases between. The CDR3 is CASNGIYSNTEAFF. CDR3 nucleotide sequence: TGTGCCAGCAACGGTATTTATTCGAACACTGAAGCTTTCTTT.

This clone has only one observation. The chain combines TRBV7-8 with TRBJ2-7; D is unresolved. V lost 0 bases and J lost 2, with 8 bases in between. The CDR3 spans 14 residues. Germline CDR1 SGHVS, CDR2 FQNEAQ. The DNA of the CDR3 is TGTGCCAGCAGCTTAGCGGCTTTTCCCTACGAGCAGTACTTC. This codes for CASSLAAFPYEQYF.